This TCR beta chain was captured by sequencing in a study of T cells in Graves' hyperthyroidism and ophthalmopathy. Overall study context: The initial diagnosis was the point when peripheral blood was collected, ahead of any treatment.

This clonotype has just a few counts. Amplified TCR beta CDR3 regions came from RNA transcripts. TCR CDR3 underwent first-round RT-PCR with the HTBI primer set. One entry per CDR3 protein results from TCRdb running MiXCR on the multiplex PCR reads. The sample comprises more than 550,000 distinct CDR3 sequences, approximately 18% of which are singletons, and approximately 16% rests with the top ten. Diagnoses were established using clinical symptoms, serum thyroxine and TRAb, thyroid ultrasound and orbital computed tomography. This sequence originates from a woman aged 45-65 years with Graves' hyperthyroidism that later progressed to Graves' ophthalmopathy. Material: blood.

DNA of the CDR3: TGTGCCAGCAGCCGGTGGGACAGGGGGCGCAATGAGCAGTTCTTC. It encodes CASSRWDRGRNEQFF. The genes are TRBV5-4 and TRBJ2-1, with 12 positions matching TRBD1. V was clipped by 4 bases and J by 6 bases; unmatched bases: 5. The CDR3 totals 15 residues. Germline CDR1 reads SGHNT; CDR2 reads YYREEE (reference sequence).